One sample yielded the 25 T cell receptor beta chains listed below, sequenced in a study of T-cell reconstitution after alpha-beta-depleted transplantation in children. The study, taken as a whole, reports: In patients about two months after transplant, alpha-beta T cells reportedly arose from several hundred expanded graft clones.

Unique molecular identifiers were incorporated during preparation of the TCRbeta library. TCRdb recomputed calls from the PCR reads with MiXCR, one row per CDR3 protein. The sample has about 32,000 distinct CDR3 sequences; around 7% are singletons. For these receptors, no antigen is known. The material was peripheral blood, obtained 60 days after TCRalphabeta/CD19-depleted stem cell transplant. These receptors were obtained from a child less than two years old who had a stem cell transplant for acute myeloid leukemia, so the T cells may come from the graft donor.

Many counts were recorded for this clonotype. The chain has TRBV7-8 and TRBJ1-5; D might be TRBD1 (6 bases). Germline V gene sequence: CDR1 SGHVS, CDR2 FQNEAQ. The CDR3 runs to 15 residues. Trimming removed 1 base at V and 2 bases at J, with 9 bases between. This CDR3 is CASSLGGLGNQPQHF. The CDR3 region has the DNA TGTGCCAGCAGCTTAGGGGGGCTAGGCAATCAGCCCCAGCATTTT. Full variable domain (outside the CDR3, taken from reference TRBV7-8 and TRBJ1-5): GAGVSQSPRYKVAKRGQDVALRCDPISGHVSLFWYQQALGQGPEFLTYFQNEAQLDKSGLPSDRFFAERPEGSVSTLKIQRTQQEDSAVYLCASSLGGLGNQPQHFGDGTRLSIL.

This clonotype was detected ten times or more. This chain uses TRBV27 with TRBJ1-5; D gene uncertain. V was shortened by 1 base and J by 5 bases, with 9 bases between the two germline ends. The CDR3 runs to 14 residues. Germline V lookup: CDR1 MNHEY, CDR2 SMNVEV (reference sequence). The chain's CDR3 is CASSLFGSHQPQHF. In nucleotides, the CDR3 is TGTGCCAGCAGTTTATTTGGCAGCCATCAGCCCCAGCATTTT.

This clonotype was detected ten times or more. The rearrangement joins TRBV28 to TRBJ2-7; unclear D gene. The CDR3 sequence is 16 residues long. Trimming pared 7 bases from V and 4 bases from J, leaving 23 bases between. Germline CDR1 reads MDHEN; CDR2 reads SYDVKM. CDR3: CASTPSLGPSSYEQYF. The CDR3 bases are TGTGCCAGCACCCCCTCCCTGGGTCCTAGTTCATACGAGCAGTACTTC.

This clonotype has at least ten counts. This chain connects TRBV14 to TRBJ2-7; tentative D call: TRBD1 (7 bases). Trimming took 2 bases from V and 4 from J, leaving 15 bases between them. This CDR3 contains 15 residues. From germline, CDR1 is SGHDN and CDR2 FVKESK. CDR3 DNA sequence: TGTGCCAGCAGCCAATTCGAGACAGGGACTTACGAGCAGTACTTC. Translating gives CASSQFETGTYEQYF.

This clonotype was seen repeatedly, ten times or more. The J gene is TRBJ2-2, the V gene TRBV10-2, with D maybe TRBD2 (5 bases). The length of the CDR3 is 15 residues. Per germline, CDR1 WSHSY and CDR2 SAAADI. V lost 6 bases and J 0 bases, leaving 11 bases between the germline ends. CDR3 nucleotide sequence: TGCGCCAGCAGGTTGGGAGAATCGAACACCGGGGAGCTGTTTTTT. Its translation is CASRLGESNTGELFF.

This clonotype was seen many times. This chain connects TRBV7-2 to TRBJ1-5, with D maybe TRBD1 (6 bases). The V gene's germline CDR1 is SGHTA and CDR2 FQGNSA. This CDR3 comprises 14 residues. The ends were cut back, 5 bases at V and 3 bases at J, with 11 bases in the middle. CDR3 bases: TGTGCCAGCAGCCCGACAGGACTCAATCAGCCCCAGCATTTT. It yields the protein CASSPTGLNQPQHF.

V is TRBV5-1 and J is TRBJ2-1; 9 bases are a match to TRBD2. Unmatched junction bases numbered 6, after V lost 3 bases and J lost 5 bases. The CDR3 has 15 amino acids. The V gene's germline CDR1 is SGHRS and CDR2 YFSETQ. In DNA, the CDR3 is TGCGCCAGCAGCTGGGCGCCTAGCGGGAACAATGAGCAGTTCTTC. Translating gives CASSWAPSGNNEQFF. Combining the CDR3 with reference TRBV5-1 and TRBJ2-1 gives the whole variable domain KAGVTQTPRYLIKTRGQQVTLSCSPISGHRSVSWYQQTPGQGLQFLFEYFSETQRNKGNFPGRFSGRQFSNSRSEMNVSTLELGDSALYLCASSWAPSGNNEQFFGPGTRLTVL.

The sample holds many counts of this clonotype. The chain has TRBV15 and TRBJ2-7; the match to TRBD2 covers 9 bases. V lost 2 bases to trimming and J lost 3 bases; unmatched junction nucleotides: 2. Germline V CDR1 and CDR2: LNHNV, YYDKDF (reference sequence). The CDR3 runs to 14 residues. For the CDR3, the DNA is TGTGCCACCAGCAGATCTAGCGGGATCTACGAGCAGTACTTC. Translating it yields CATSRSSGIYEQYF. The variable domain in full, with the rest retrieved from reference TRBV15 and TRBJ2-7, is DAMVIQNPRYQVTQFGKPVTLSCSQTLNHNVMYWYQQKSSQAPKLLFHYYDKDFNNEADTPDNFQSRRPNTSFCFLDIRSPGLGDTAMYLCATSRSSGIYEQYFGPGTRLTVT.

This chain connects TRBV7-9 to TRBJ1-5; possible D gene TRBD1, 5 bases. The V gene's germline CDR1 is SEHNR and CDR2 FQNEAQ (reference sequence). Trimming cost V 4 bases and J 2 bases, with 12 bases left between them. The CDR3 extends over 15 amino acids. CDR3 coding DNA: TGTGCCAGCAGCTCAGCCGGGACGGGCAATCAGCCCCAGCATTTT. Residues: CASSSAGTGNQPQHF.

Many counts were recorded for this clonotype. The chain uses TRBV29-1 and TRBJ2-5, with TRBD1 matching over 8 bases. The germline V gene encodes CDR1 SQVTM and CDR2 ANQGSEA. The CDR3 extends over 14 amino acids. The J segment lost 3 bases and the V segment lost 3 bases, leaving 6 bases of the junction unmatched. CDR3 DNA: TGCAGCGTTGACGCCAGGGGGCGTGAAGAGACCCAGTACTTC. This codes for CSVDARGREETQYF.

This clonotype was found many times. This rearrangement joins TRBV28 to TRBJ2-7; D is unresolved. V shed 7 bases and J shed 7 bases, with 8 bases lying between them. CDR3 length equals 10 residues. Germline CDR1 is MDHEN and CDR2 is SYDVKM. The chain's CDR3 is CASNGGEQYF. DNA of the CDR3: TGTGCCAGCAACGGTGGGGAGCAGTACTTC.

This clonotype occurred many times. V is TRBV4-1 and J is TRBJ1-5; D uncertain. CDR1 and CDR2 (germline): MGHRA, YSYEKL. Trimming stripped 0 bases from V and 4 bases from J, with 28 bases between. The CDR3 runs to 21 residues. CDR3 loop: CASSQDRGGPLGGYGNQPQHF. In DNA form, the CDR3 reads TGCGCCAGCAGCCAAGATAGAGGTGGGCCCCTGGGAGGATATGGTAATCAGCCCCAGCATTTT.

The chain uses TRBV19 and TRBJ2-3; D unresolved. The CDR3 has 12 residues. In germline, CDR1 is LNHDA, CDR2 SQIVND (reference sequence). Between the trimmed V and J ends, which lost 0 bases and 4 bases, there was a span of 2 bases. CDR3 DNA: TGTGCCAGTAGTATAGAGGCAGATACGCAGTATTTT. This gives the protein CASSIEADTQYF.

This clonotype appeared many times. J is TRBJ1-6 and V is TRBV7-9; 9 bases line up with TRBD1. CDR3 length: 17 residues. Losses at the gene ends were 5 bases for V and 5 bases for J; bases not matched to a gene: 10. The germline CDR1 and CDR2 sequences are SEHNR and FQNEAQ (reference sequence). CDR3 DNA: TGTGCCAGCAGCGCCTGGACAGGGGAGCCCGATAATTCACCCCTCCACTTT. Its protein product is CASSAWTGEPDNSPLHF.

This clonotype was detected many times. The chain recombines TRBV7-3 with TRBJ2-1; 8 bases align to TRBD2. CDR3 length equals 13 residues. Germline V gene data show CDR1 as SGHTA and CDR2 as FQGTGA. V was clipped by 4 bases and J by 5 bases; unmatched bases: 1. The CDR3 DNA sequence: TGTGCCAGCAGCTCGACTAGCGACAATGAGCAGTTCTTC. Translation gives CASSSTSDNEQFF.

This clonotype occurred many times. The J gene is TRBJ2-7, the V gene TRBV3-1, with 9 bases aligning to TRBD2. Germline V lookup: CDR1 LGHDT, CDR2 YNNKEL (reference sequence). Germline trimming cut 3 bases from V and 5 bases from J; bases unmatched to any gene: 11. This CDR3 has 16 residues. In DNA form, the CDR3 reads TGTGCCAGCAGCCATTCCGGCGGGAGGGCCCTCGACGAGCAGTACTTC. It is translated as CASSHSGGRALDEQYF.

This clonotype was seen many times. The V and J genes are TRBV27 and TRBJ2-3, with 7 bases fitting TRBD2. J lost 6 bases, V lost 5 bases, and 14 bases had no gene match. The CDR3 extends over 16 amino acids. CDR1 is MNHEY and CDR2 is SMNVEV in the germline V gene (reference sequence). The CDR3 coding sequence is TGTGCCAGCAGTCCCCTCGGGGGGATTGGATGGGATACGCAGTATTTT. As protein: CASSPLGGIGWDTQYF.

Many counts were recorded for this clonotype. The rearrangement uses TRBV12-3 or TRBV12-4 and TRBJ2-1; D unresolved. V gave up 3 bases and J gave up 3 bases, with 6 bases separating them. The CDR3 totals 13 residues. CDR3 residues: CASSLGIYNEQFF. CDR3 DNA sequence: TGTGCCAGCAGTTTGGGCATCTACAATGAGCAGTTCTTC.

This clonotype came up many times. V gene TRBV5-1 combines with J gene TRBJ2-3, with D possibly being TRBD2 (7 bases). CDR3 length: 15 amino acids. V lost 1 base and J lost 1, with 10 bases in between. Germline V lookup: CDR1 SGHRS, CDR2 YFSETQ. For the CDR3, the DNA is TGCGCCAGCAGCTTGCCGGGGGGCCGCACAGATACGCAGTATTTT. This codes for CASSLPGGRTDTQYF.

This rearrangement joins TRBV19 to TRBJ2-6, with unresolved D. Germline-derived CDR1 and CDR2 are LNHDA and SQIVND (reference sequence). V was clipped by 8 bases and J by 4 bases, with 12 bases between them. This CDR3 is 14 amino acids long. CDR3 in amino acids: CASSIPWGANVLTF. In nucleotides, the CDR3 is TGTGCCAGTTCGATTCCGTGGGGGGCCAACGTCCTGACTTTC.

At least ten counts were recorded for this clonotype. The chain joins TRBV4-3 to TRBJ2-3, with 13 bases lining up with TRBD2. The ends lost 1 base at V and 4 bases at J; junction bases unmatched: 5. From germline, CDR1 is LGHNA and CDR2 YSLEER. There are 17 residues in the CDR3. CDR3 in DNA: TGCGCCAGCAGCCAAGCTGTACTAGCGGGAGGGCCAGATACGCAGTATTTT. It encodes CASSQAVLAGGPDTQYF.

This clonotype was counted many times. The chain has TRBV7-2 and TRBJ1-5; 9 nucleotides align to TRBD1. J gave up 1 base and V 5 bases, and 9 bases lay outside the gene matches. Germline values: CDR1 SGHTA, CDR2 FQGNSA. The CDR3 is 17 residues long. The CDR3 loop reads CASSAYPGTGSNQPQHF. CDR3 nucleotide sequence: TGTGCCAGCAGCGCTTACCCCGGGACAGGGAGCAATCAGCCCCAGCATTTT.

This clonotype was counted ten times or more. V usage is TRBV7-3 and J usage is TRBJ1-2; D perhaps matches TRBD1 (6 bases). The ends were cut back, 5 bases at V and 4 bases at J, with 20 bases in the middle. The germline gives CDR1 SGHTA, CDR2 FQGTGA. The CDR3 covers 16 residues. This CDR3 reads CASSTDSLERGYGYTF. The CDR3 bases are TGTGCCAGCAGCACGGACAGTCTAGAGCGGGGCTATGGCTACACCTTC.

J is TRBJ2-2 and V is TRBV12-3 or TRBV12-4; 7 positions match TRBD2. This CDR3 region has 16 residues. Losses at the gene ends were 6 bases for V and 1 base for J; bases not matched to a gene: 8. The CDR3, as DNA: TGTGCCAGCAGCCTCTGGCTAGCGGAGAACACCGGGGAGCTGTTTTTT. Translation gives CASSLWLAENTGELFF.

In this sample, this clonotype turned up many times. The chain is built from TRBV5-1 and TRBJ2-3; D is ambiguous. This CDR3 region has 16 residues. V gave up 0 bases and J gave up 2 bases, with 13 bases separating them. The germline V gene encodes CDR1 SGHRS and CDR2 YFSETQ. The CDR3 spells CASSLVRDLATDTQYF. CDR3 nucleotide sequence: TGCGCCAGCAGCTTGGTTAGGGATTTGGCCACAGATACGCAGTATTTT. Full variable domain (outside the CDR3, taken from reference TRBV5-1 and TRBJ2-3): KAGVTQTPRYLIKTRGQQVTLSCSPISGHRSVSWYQQTPGQGLQFLFEYFSETQRNKGNFPGRFSGRQFSNSRSEMNVSTLELGDSALYLCASSLVRDLATDTQYFGPGTRLTVL.